A few counts support the clone carrying this TCR beta chain. The target antigen is unknown. A second PCR, run for roughly 7 to 11 cycles, used a sample-barcoded 5' primer plus a J-beta primer mix. TCRdb used MiXCR to reprocess the 5' RACE reads, holding one entry per CDR3 protein. The sample contains approximately 760,000 distinct CDR3 sequences, around 25% of which appear only once. Between the trimmed V and J ends, which lost 7 bases and 11 bases, there was a span of 30 bases. The V gene's germline CDR1 is SGHRS and CDR2 YFSETQ. The CDR3 runs 16 residues. This entry comes from a study of blood T cells in healthy people across ages. Findings and limits, study-wide: Whereas aged donors had fewer naive CD4+ cells, long-lived donors had more of them and higher diversity.

These same data were also listed under a study on T cells of mothers and their children. As that report states: Samples came from three healthy Caucasian mothers and their six children.

The sample comprised blood. The rearrangement links TRBV5-1 to TRBJ2-5, with a possible D match to TRBD1 (6 bases). The sequence was collected from a boy younger than 18 in good health. DNA for the CDR3: TGCGCCAGCCTACCAGGGGACGGTGGACCCTTAGAAGAGCAGTACTTC. Encoded protein: CASLPGDGGPLEEQYF.